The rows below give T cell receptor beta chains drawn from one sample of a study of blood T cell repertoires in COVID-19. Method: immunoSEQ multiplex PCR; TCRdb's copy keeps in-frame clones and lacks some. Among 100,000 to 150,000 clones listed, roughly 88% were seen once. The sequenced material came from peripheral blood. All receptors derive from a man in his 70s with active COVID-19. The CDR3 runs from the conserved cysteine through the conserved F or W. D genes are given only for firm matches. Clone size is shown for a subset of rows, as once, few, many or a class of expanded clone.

CASSVQGDGTPLHF	TGTGCCAGCAGCGTACAGGGGGATGGGACACCCCTCCACTTT	NA	TRBD1	TRBJ1-6	TRBV27
CASSNYRGSGANVLTF	TGTGCCAGCAGCAATTACCGGGGCTCTGGGGCCAACGTCCTGACTTTC	NA	NA	TRBJ2-6	TRBV13
CASSSGQGLYEQYF	TGTGCCAGCTCTTCGGGACAGGGCTTGTACGAGCAGTACTTC	NA	TRBD1	TRBJ2-7	TRBV18
CASSLAAGDTQYF	TGTGCCAGCAGCTTGGCAGCGGGGGATACGCAGTATTTT	NA	TRBD2	TRBJ2-3	TRBV5-4
CASRSTGSVYEQYF	TGTGCCAGCAGGAGCACAGGGTCCGTATACGAGCAGTACTTC	NA	NA	TRBJ2-7	TRBV25-1
CASSPPGTYEQYF	TGTGCCAGCAGCCCCCCCGGGACCTACGAGCAGTACTTC	NA	NA	TRBJ2-7	TRBV7-9
CATSAQGLAQGNEQFF	TGTGCCACCAGTGCCCAGGGACTAGCGCAGGGCAATGAGCAGTTCTTC	NA	TRBD2	TRBJ2-1	TRBV24-1
CASSMPGTSGARTYNEQFF	TGTGCCAGTAGTATGCCTGGGACTAGCGGGGCACGTACCTACAATGAGCAGTTCTTC	NA	TRBD2	TRBJ2-1	TRBV19
CASSQGRQSYEQYF	TGCGCCAGCAGCCAAGGGAGGCAGTCCTACGAGCAGTACTTC	NA	NA	TRBJ2-7	TRBV4-1
CASSPADSYGYTF	TGTGCCAGCAGCCCCGCGGACAGCTATGGCTACACCTTC	few	NA	TRBJ1-2	TRBV5-6
CASSSDRVNTGELFF	TGTGCCAGCAGCTCGGACAGGGTGAACACCGGGGAGCTGTTTTTT	NA	TRBD1	TRBJ2-2	TRBV11-2
CASSQVYRDPNYGYTF	TGCGCCAGCAGCCAAGTTTACAGGGATCCCAACTATGGCTACACCTTC	NA	NA	TRBJ1-2	TRBV4-3
CASSPLGRSSYEQYF	TGTGCCAGCAGTCCCCTGGGGCGCAGCTCCTACGAGCAGTACTTC	NA	NA	TRBJ2-7	TRBV27
CSARRGLGYTF	TGCAGTGCTCGCAGGGGGCTCGGCTACACCTTC	few	TRBD1	TRBJ1-2	TRBV20-1